The TCR beta chain under discussion was sequenced for a study of cytomegalovirus exposure and HLA in healthy donors. Overall study: Researchers previously reported finding fewer than 140 million unique TCR beta sequences from about 200 million T cells. Study conclusions and caveats: Cytomegalovirus status was reportedly diagnosed by the classifier with high sensitivity and specificity. The majority of TCR sequences were rare, yet some public TCRs appeared in many donors.

The CDR3 is 13 residues long. The V gene lost 6 bases and the J gene lost 4 bases, with 15 bases spanning the gap. Germline V gene data show CDR1 as SQVTM and CDR2 as ANQGSEA. 13 Jbeta primers and 60 Vbeta primers were used for the PCR. The protocol was immunoSEQ multiplex PCR, while the TCRdb copy is restricted to in-frame clones and leaves out a portion. The sample holds about 120,000 clones, roughly 71% seen once. As to this clone: What it binds is unknown.

The receptor comes from a woman between 40 and 55 years old in good health and CMV-seropositive. The sequenced sample consisted of PBMCs. The chain links TRBV29-1 to TRBJ1-1; possibly TRBD1 for D (6 bases). DNA for the CDR3: TGCAGCGTCCTACAGGGAGGGAGCACTGAAGCTTTCTTT. Translated: CSVLQGGSTEAFF.